This T cell receptor (beta chain) was sequenced during a study of shared clonotypes between healthy human individuals. Study-wide points: Clonotype sharing among the donors was expected to vary with sequencing depth. Across a handful of donors, naive CD4 shared roughly 5%, naive CD8 over 3%, memory CD4 roughly 2.5%, memory CD8 under 0.5%.

CD45RO-negative, CCR7-selected cells formed the naive CD8 fraction, which excluded terminally differentiated effector memory CD45RA+ cells. Nashville, Tennessee was home to all donors, who were Caucasian adults. Remarks on this clone: Its antigen remains unidentified.

Clones were sequenced by immunoSEQ multiplex PCR, and TCRdb holds only the in-frame ones, with some missing. The profile shows approximately 1.9 million clones, roughly 95% of them singletons. Germline loops: CDR1 MNHEY, CDR2 SMNVEV (reference sequence). This CDR3 has 15 residues. The germline V and J ends were trimmed by 5 bases and 1 base, with 13 bases remaining between them. The receptor's source is a man younger than 35 in good health. Some clones in this sample may be carry-over from other donors' samples. The sequencing sample was made of naive CD8+ T cells from PBMCs. This rearrangement joins TRBV27 to TRBJ2-3; unclear D gene. The CDR3 nucleotides read TGTGCCAGCAGTCCCATCCCGACGGGCACAGATACGCAGTATTTT. It encodes CASSPIPTGTDTQYF.